The source of this T cell receptor beta chain is a study of regulatory T cells in long-lasting Graves disease. Time point meaning: newly diagnosed GD, antithyroid drugs for less than 3 months. The TCR library used RNA extracted from PBMCs. Details on this clonotype: Its antigen is still unknown.

Broader study findings: Possibly, accuracy suffered from the small sample size. The number of shared public clonotypes was higher in persistent patients (2,741) than new patients (966).

This CDR3 is built from 15 residues. Germline lookup yields CDR1 MNHNS and CDR2 SASEGT. V lost 7 bases, J lost 0 bases, and 13 bases lay in between. CDR3-region Arm-PCR and iRepertoire HTBI primers produced the TCR beta libraries. MiXCR was run by TCRdb on the multiplex PCR reads, yielding one entry per CDR3 protein. The sample includes 380,000 or so distinct CDR3 sequences, under 20% of them seen just once. This sample also belongs to another study, concerning T cells in Graves' hyperthyroidism and ophthalmopathy. In that study: Ophthalmopathy was model-predicted a median around 6.7 months pre-onset.

V and J are TRBV6-1 and TRBJ1-5, with a tentative D call TRBD1 (6 bases). The receptor was isolated from a woman aged 18-35 years with Graves disease. The sequencing used peripheral blood mononuclear cells (PBMCs), collected at new diagnosis, from a patient treated with antithyroid drugs. For the CDR3, the DNA is TGTGCCAGCACCCCGGGACACCCTAGCAATCAGCCCCAGCATTTT. This encodes CASTPGHPSNQPQHF.